The 8 T cell receptor beta chains below all came from one sample that was sequenced in a study of T cells in Graves' hyperthyroidism and ophthalmopathy. TCR beta CDR3 region amplification was performed from RNA transcripts. When the TCR CDR3 underwent first-round RT-PCR, the HTBI primer set was used. TCRdb processed the multiplex PCR reads anew with MiXCR; each CDR3 protein has one entry. The table has 300,000 to 400,000 distinct CDR3 sequences, about 14% seen once; the top ten hold 15% to 20%. Sequencing was performed on blood. These TCRs come from a woman between 25 and 40 years old with Graves' ophthalmopathy.

The sample holds many counts of this clonotype. The V and J genes are TRBV7-9 and TRBJ2-7, with D possibly matching TRBD1 (6 bases). Germline assignment: CDR1 SEHNR and CDR2 FQNEAQ (reference sequence). This CDR3 has 15 residues. V shed 5 bases and J shed 4 bases, with 18 bases lying between them. The CDR3 nucleotides read TGTGCCAGCAGCCCACTCGGGACATTTCCTTACGAGCAGTACTTC. Its translation is CASSPLGTFPYEQYF.

As concerns this clonotype: A single base separates this from a much larger clone, so it may be a read error. The chain is built from TRBV6-2 or TRBV6-3 and TRBJ2-7; 10 positions match TRBD1. The CDR3 consists of 14 residues. The germline CDR1 and CDR2 sequences are MNHEY and SVGEGT. CDR3 nucleotide sequence: TGTTCCAGCACGAGGGGACAGGGGCAACGCGAGCAGTACTTC. The encoded protein is CSSTRGQGQREQYF.

This clonotype was counted a few times. The chain is built from TRBV20-1 and TRBJ2-7; 9 bases align to TRBD2. Unmatched junction bases numbered 4, after V lost 4 bases and J lost 0 bases. Per the germline V gene, CDR1 is DFQATT and CDR2 is SNEGSKA (reference sequence). The CDR3 runs 14 residues. The DNA for the CDR3 is TGCAGTGCTATTCGCGGGGGGGCCTCCTACGAGCAGTACTTC. Its protein is CSAIRGGASYEQYF.

This clonotype showed up many times. The chain uses TRBV5-1 and TRBJ1-1, with D possibly matching TRBD1 (5 bases). The CDR3 loop spans 16 amino acids. V lost 3 bases to trimming and J lost 2 bases, with 17 bases between them. The V gene's germline CDR1 is SGHRS and CDR2 YFSETQ. CDR3 DNA sequence: TGCGCCAGCAGCTGGGATTATTTCGACAGAAACACTGAAGCTTTCTTT. Translation: CASSWDYFDRNTEAFF.

As to this clonotype: It may be a read error: a sequence one base away is much more abundant. This chain connects TRBV7-2 to TRBJ2-3; 14 bases agree with TRBD2. J gave up 4 bases and V 5 bases, and 2 bases lay outside the gene matches. The CDR3 length is 15 residues. In germline, CDR1 is SGHTA, CDR2 FQGNSA. This CDR3 is CASSRGLAGADTQYF. CDR3 nucleotide sequence: TGTGCCAGCAGCCGGGGACTAGCGGGGGCAGATACGCAGTATTTT.

In the case of this clonotype: This sequence may be a read error, since a much larger clone differs from it by one base. The chain carries TRBV5-5 and TRBJ2-1, with no clear D. CDR1 and CDR2 (germline): SGHKS, YYEKEE (reference sequence). V shed 3 bases and J shed 7 bases, with 14 bases lying between them. The CDR3 length is 14 residues. CDR3 nucleotides: TGTGCCAGCAGCTCTGTATTATCTTGGAATGAGCAGTTCTTC. As protein: CASSSVLSWNEQFF. Full variable domain (remainder filled in from reference TRBV5-5 and TRBJ2-1): DAGVTQSPTHLIKTRGQQVTLRCSPISGHKSVSWYQQVLGQGPQFIFQYYEKEERGRGNFPDRFSARQFPNYSSELNVNALLLGDSALYLCASSSVLSWNEQFFGPGTRLTVL.

This clonotype was observed a few times. V usage is TRBV12-3 or TRBV12-4 and J usage is TRBJ2-1; 9 nucleotides align to TRBD2. The V gene end was trimmed by 2 bases and the J gene end by 7 bases; junction bases not matched to a gene: 6. The CDR3 is made up of 15 amino acids. The CDR3 reads CASSLRRGGRNEQFF. The CDR3 DNA is TGTGCCAGCAGTTTAAGGCGGGGGGGCCGGAATGAGCAGTTCTTC.

This chain connects TRBV11-3 to TRBJ2-1, with D possibly being TRBD1 or TRBD2 (6 bases each). The CDR3 consists of 14 residues. The germline CDR1 and CDR2 sequences are SGHNT and YENEEA. Between the trimmed V and J ends, which lost 1 base and 7 bases, there was a span of 11 bases. The CDR3 region has the DNA TGTGCCAGCAGCTTAGGATCGGGGGCTAATGAGCAGTTCTTC. As protein: CASSLGSGANEQFF.